The clone carrying this T cell receptor beta chain was recorded many times. Profiles of TCR beta VDJ and CDR3 were generated from a genomic DNA template. TCRdb ran MiXCR on the reads and lists one entry per CDR3 protein. The top ten clones hold more than 0.95% of a sample with about 170,000 distinct CDR3 sequences, around 48% of them seen once. Patients chosen for sequencing had CD8+CD57+ cells that had expanded, as shown by flow cytometry. This record belongs to a study of CD8+CD57+ T cells in acquired aplastic anemia. Germline-derived CDR1 and CDR2 are KGHDR and SFDVKD. V trimming: 10 bases; J trimming: 8 bases; junction bases outside the gene matches: 5. This CDR3 contains 12 residues.

The J gene is TRBJ2-1, the V gene TRBV24-1; 9 bases agree with TRBD2. The source is a human donor with aplastic anemia. Input material: sorted CD4+, CD8+, or CD8+CD57+ T cells (not recorded which) from PBMCs. CDR3 sequence: CATAGGIHEQFF. The CDR3 DNA is TGTGCCACTGCGGGGGGGATCCATGAGCAGTTCTTC.